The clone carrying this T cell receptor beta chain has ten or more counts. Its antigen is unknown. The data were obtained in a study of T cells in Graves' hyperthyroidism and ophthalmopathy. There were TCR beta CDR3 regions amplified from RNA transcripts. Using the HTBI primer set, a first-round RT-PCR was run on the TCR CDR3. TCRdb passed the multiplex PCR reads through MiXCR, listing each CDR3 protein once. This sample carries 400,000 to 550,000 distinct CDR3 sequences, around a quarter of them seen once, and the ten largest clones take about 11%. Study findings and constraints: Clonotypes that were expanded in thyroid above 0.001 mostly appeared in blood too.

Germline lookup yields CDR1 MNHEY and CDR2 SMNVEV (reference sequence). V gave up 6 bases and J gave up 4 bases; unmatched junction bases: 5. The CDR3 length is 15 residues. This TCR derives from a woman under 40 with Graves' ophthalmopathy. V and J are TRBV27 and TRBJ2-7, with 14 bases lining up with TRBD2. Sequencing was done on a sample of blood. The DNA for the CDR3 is TGTGCCAGCAGCACAGGACTAGCGGGGGGATACGAGCAGTACTTC. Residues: CASSTGLAGGYEQYF.